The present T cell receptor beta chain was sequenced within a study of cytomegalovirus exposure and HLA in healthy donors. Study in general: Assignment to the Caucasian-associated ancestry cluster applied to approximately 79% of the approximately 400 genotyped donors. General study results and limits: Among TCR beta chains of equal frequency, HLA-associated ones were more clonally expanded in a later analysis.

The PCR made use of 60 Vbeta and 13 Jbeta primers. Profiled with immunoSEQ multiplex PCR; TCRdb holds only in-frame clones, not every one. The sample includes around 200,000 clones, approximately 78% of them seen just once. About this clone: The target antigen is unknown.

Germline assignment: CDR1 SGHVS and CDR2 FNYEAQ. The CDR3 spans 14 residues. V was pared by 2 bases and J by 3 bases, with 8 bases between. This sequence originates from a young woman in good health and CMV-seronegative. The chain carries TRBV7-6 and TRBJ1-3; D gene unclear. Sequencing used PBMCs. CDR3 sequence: CASSLNSFGNTIYF. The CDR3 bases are TGTGCCAGCAGCTTAAACTCCTTTGGAAACACCATATATTTT.